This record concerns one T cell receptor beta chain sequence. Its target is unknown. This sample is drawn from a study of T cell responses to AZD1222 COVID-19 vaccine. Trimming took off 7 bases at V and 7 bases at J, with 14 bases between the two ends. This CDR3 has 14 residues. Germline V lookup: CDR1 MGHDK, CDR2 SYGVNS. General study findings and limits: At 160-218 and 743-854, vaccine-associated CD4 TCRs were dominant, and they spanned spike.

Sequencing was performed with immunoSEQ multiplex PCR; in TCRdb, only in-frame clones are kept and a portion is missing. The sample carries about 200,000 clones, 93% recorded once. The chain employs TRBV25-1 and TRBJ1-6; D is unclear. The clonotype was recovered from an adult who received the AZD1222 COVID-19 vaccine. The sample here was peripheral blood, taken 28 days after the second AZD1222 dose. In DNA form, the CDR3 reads TGTGCCAGCACTCGAGCGTCGGGGAATTCACCCCTCCACTTT. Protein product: CASTRASGNSPLHF.